These 7 T cell receptor beta chains were sequenced from one sample in a study of OX40 agonist ivuxolimab in advanced cancers. Generated by immunoSEQ multiplex PCR, the TCRdb table keeps only in-frame clones and is missing some. The profile shows roughly 60,000 clones, around 88% of them singletons. The specimen comprised CD4+ or CD8+ T cells sorted from blood, sampled in a trial of the OX40 agonist ivuxolimab. Receptors were obtained from an adult with an advanced solid tumor such as melanoma, head and neck, liver or kidney cancer.

The chain carries TRBV15 and TRBJ2-7; the match to TRBD2 covers 7 bases. The CDR3 contains 13 residues. V was pared by 0 bases and J by 6 bases, with 2 bases of the junction left unmatched. Germline V gene lookup returns CDR1 LNHNV and CDR2 YYDKDF (reference sequence). The CDR3 protein is CATSRDWEGEQYF. CDR3 DNA sequence: TGTGCCACCAGCAGAGATTGGGAGGGCGAGCAGTACTTC.

The gene calls are TRBV14 and TRBJ2-1; TRBD2 matches at 10 bases. This CDR3 spans 15 amino acids. The junction had 5 bases not matched to a gene; V was cut back by 4 bases and J by 5 bases. In germline, CDR1 is SGHDN, CDR2 FVKESK. Here the CDR3 DNA reads TGTGCCAGCAGCCGAAGGACTAGCGGAAACAATGAGCAGTTCTTC. Translated, it gives CASSRRTSGNNEQFF.

The CDR3, as DNA: TGTGCCACCAGCAGAGTCCGGGGAAGGTCCGGGGAGCTGTTTTTT. It yields the protein CATSRVRGRSGELFF. The rearrangement joins TRBV15 to TRBJ2-2, with D possibly TRBD2 on 5 matching bases. Trimming cost V 1 base and J 6 bases, with 12 bases left between them. The germline gives CDR1 LNHNV, CDR2 YYDKDF (reference sequence). The CDR3 length is 15 residues.

This clone was detected only once. The rearrangement links TRBV6-5 to TRBJ1-1; D remains ambiguous. The CDR3 is 13 amino acids. Germline V gene data show CDR1 as MNHEY and CDR2 as SVGAGI. V was clipped by 7 bases and J by 6 bases, with 15 bases between them. The CDR3 is CASTVGGFSEAFF. The CDR3 DNA follows: TGTGCCAGCACCGTGGGAGGTTTCTCTGAAGCTTTCTTT.

This clone was seen only once. The CDR3, as DNA: TGTGCCAGCAGCCCTAGACTAGCGGGGGGTTACAATGAGCAGTTCTTC. Its protein product is CASSPRLAGGYNEQFF. The chain links TRBV6-6 to TRBJ2-1; 13 bases match TRBD2. The V and J ends lost 6 bases and 4 bases, in that order; junction bases with no gene match: 6. This CDR3 contains 16 residues. Looked up from germline, CDR1 is MNHNY and CDR2 is SVGAGI (reference sequence).

In DNA form, the CDR3 reads TGTGCCAGTAGTACCCCAGGGATTTTTTCTACTGAAGCTTTCTTT. Translating it yields CASSTPGIFSTEAFF. The genes are TRBV19 and TRBJ1-1; TRBD1 is a possible D gene (5 bases). CDR1 LNHDA and CDR2 SQIVND come from the germline V gene (reference sequence). This CDR3 region has 15 residues. V was clipped by 4 bases and J by 5 bases, with 17 bases between them.

There are a few counts of this clone. The rearrangement joins TRBV5-1 to TRBJ1-2; D not certain. The CDR3 length is 13 residues. Trimming took 4 bases from V and 2 from J, leaving 9 bases between them. Germline V lookup: CDR1 SGHRS, CDR2 YFSETQ. The CDR3 loop is CASSLRENYGYTF. The CDR3 nucleotides are TGCGCCAGCAGCCTGAGGGAGAACTATGGCTACACCTTC. The whole variable domain, remainder taken from reference TRBV5-1 and TRBJ1-2, is KAGVTQTPRYLIKTRGQQVTLSCSPISGHRSVSWYQQTPGQGLQFLFEYFSETQRNKGNFPGRFSGRQFSNSRSEMNVSTLELGDSALYLCASSLRENYGYTFGSGTRLTVV.